A single count supports the clone carrying this T cell receptor (beta chain). CDR3 length: 16 residues. The ends lost 7 bases at V and 1 base at J; junction bases unmatched: 8. Germline-derived CDR1 and CDR2 are LNHDA and SQIVND (reference sequence). This specimen comes from a study of blood T cell repertoires in COVID-19. About the study: Both acute and convalescent COVID-19 samples were obtained from the United States, Italy and Spain.

The protocol was immunoSEQ multiplex PCR, while the TCRdb copy is restricted to in-frame clones and leaves out a portion. This sample has 53,000 or so clones, with approximately 84% found just once. The origin of this receptor is a human donor in a cohort sampled during active COVID-19. The sequenced material came from peripheral blood. V gene TRBV19 combines with J gene TRBJ2-2; 8 bases are shared with TRBD1. In nucleotides, the CDR3 is TGTGCCAGTAAAGGGGCAGGGGGCTTGAACACCGGGGAGCTGTTTTTT. It translates to CASKGAGGLNTGELFF.